This T cell receptor (beta chain) appears in the sequencing data of a study of sequential checkpoint blockade in melanoma. For the study at large: After both sequences, patients received maintenance nivolumab. 75 to 95 pretreatment tumor DNA samples were TCRβ immunosequenced.

Regarding treatment: randomized to nivolumab then ipilimumab (arm A) or the reverse (arm B). None of the patients previously received DNA-damaging chemotherapy. Trimming took 8 bases from V and 3 from J; bases not matched to a gene: 5. Germline loops: CDR1 SGHRS, CDR2 YFSETQ. CDR3 length: 14 amino acids. Assay used: immunoSEQ multiplex PCR; TCRdb lists only in-frame clones, some missing. Of about 3,400 clones listed, over 20% were seen once; the top ten hold around 8%. Sequences were derived from tumor tissue (inferred from file names), sampled from a patient given nivolumab and ipilimumab in sequence. The source of this sequence is a human donor with melanoma. The genes are TRBV5-1 and TRBJ1-4; 9 bases fit TRBD1. The CDR3 region is CASRQGEANEKLFF. In nucleotides, the CDR3 is TGCGCCAGTAGACAGGGGGAGGCTAATGAAAAACTGTTTTTT.